One sample yielded the 28 T cell receptor beta chains listed below, sequenced in a study of blood T cell repertoires in COVID-19. Using immunoSEQ multiplex PCR, the repertoire was profiled, and TCRdb retains in-frame clones only, with some absent. The sample records 150,000 to 200,000 clones, 80% being singletons. The sequencing sample was made of peripheral blood. The receptors here all came from an older man with active or convalescent COVID-19.

The chain has TRBV30 and TRBJ1-5; TRBD1 matches 11 bases. CDR3 size: 15 residues. From germline, CDR1 is GTSNPN and CDR2 SVGIG (reference sequence). The V segment lost 2 bases and the J segment 4 bases; nucleotides outside the gene matches: 4. The CDR3 DNA sequence: TGTGCCTGGAGTTCCGGGACAGGGGGTAATCAGCCCCAGCATTTT. It specifies CAWSSGTGGNQPQHF.

This clone has a handful of counts. The rearrangement uses TRBV4-1 and TRBJ1-1, with TRBD1 identical over 8 bases. The CDR3 totals 16 residues. The germline CDR1 and CDR2 sequences are MGHRA and YSYEKL. The junction had 5 bases not matched to a gene; V was cut back by 0 bases and J by 2 bases. CDR3 protein: CASSQETGGGNTEAFF. The CDR3 nucleotides are TGCGCCAGCAGCCAAGAAACAGGGGGTGGAAACACTGAAGCTTTCTTT.

To note about this clone: A single base separates this from a much larger clone, so it may be a read error. The rearrangement links TRBV6-6 to TRBJ1-2, with 7 bases matching TRBD1. The CDR3 extends over 13 amino acids. Germline V gene data show CDR1 as MNHNY and CDR2 as SVGAGI (reference sequence). The V gene end was trimmed by 5 bases and the J gene end by 3 bases; junction bases not matched to a gene: 3. This CDR3 reads CASSPQGDYGYTF. DNA for the CDR3: TGTGCCAGCAGTCCCCAGGGGGACTATGGCTACACCTTC.

The V call is TRBV5-4, the J call TRBJ1-2; a possible D gene is TRBD1 (5 bases). CDR1 SGHNT and CDR2 YYREEE come from the germline V gene (reference sequence). V was clipped by 0 bases and J by 7 bases, with 13 bases between them. This CDR3 contains 14 residues. CDR3 nucleotides: TGTGCCAGCAGCTTGGATCAGGGTACCCTTGGCTACACCTTC. This gives the protein CASSLDQGTLGYTF. Supplemented by reference TRBV5-4 and TRBJ1-2, the full variable domain reads ETGVTQSPTHLIKTRGQQVTLRCSSQSGHNTVSWYQQALGQGPQFIFQYYREEENGRGNFPPRFSGLQFPNYSSELNVNALELDDSALYLCASSLDQGTLGYTFGSGTRLTVV.

This clone was detected ten times or more. This chain links TRBV25-1 with TRBJ1-1, with D hard to call. Per germline, CDR1 MGHDK and CDR2 SYGVNS. Trimming removed 4 bases at V and 7 bases at J, with 7 bases between. The CDR3 is made up of 11 amino acids. The CDR3 DNA follows: TGTGCCAGCAGTGCTAGCTTTGAAGCTTTCTTT. Translated: CASSASFEAFF.

This clone has more than one count but fewer than ten. The chain couples TRBV25-1 to TRBJ1-2; D not resolved. The V end was cut by 1 base, the J end by 7 bases, with 10 bases between. Germline values: CDR1 MGHDK, CDR2 SYGVNS. CDR3 length equals 13 residues. The CDR3 protein is CASSEWETTGYTF. The CDR3, as DNA: TGTGCCAGCAGTGAATGGGAGACCACTGGCTACACCTTC.

V and J are TRBV7-2 and TRBJ1-3, with 7 nucleotides matching TRBD1. J gave up 5 bases and V 3 bases, and 4 bases lay outside the gene matches. This CDR3 is 14 amino acids long. From germline, CDR1 is SGHTA and CDR2 FQGNSA. DNA for the CDR3: TGTGCCAGCAGCTTTGGGGACAGTAGAAACACCATATATTTT. Its protein product is CASSFGDSRNTIYF.

The rearrangement links TRBV5-4 to TRBJ2-3; tentative D call: TRBD2 (5 bases). Trimming removed 4 bases from V and 2 bases from J, with 14 bases in between. There are 15 residues in the CDR3. Germline values: CDR1 SGHNT, CDR2 YYREEE (reference sequence). The CDR3 region is CASSAPGSITDTQYF. The DNA of the CDR3 is TGTGCCAGCAGCGCCCCGGGGTCTATCACAGATACGCAGTATTTT. Together with reference TRBV5-4 and TRBJ2-3, the CDR3 gives the full variable domain: ETGVTQSPTHLIKTRGQQVTLRCSSQSGHNTVSWYQQALGQGPQFIFQYYREEENGRGNFPPRFSGLQFPNYSSELNVNALELDDSALYLCASSAPGSITDTQYFGPGTRLTVL.

This clone has a single count. The V call is TRBV18, the J call TRBJ2-2, with TRBD1 identical over 7 bases. CDR1 is KGHSH and CDR2 is LQKENI in the germline V gene. J lost 5 bases, V lost 3 bases, and 6 bases had no gene match. This CDR3 has 15 residues. This CDR3 is CASSPYRGSTGELFF. The CDR3 region has the DNA TGTGCCAGCTCACCCTACAGGGGTTCAACCGGGGAGCTGTTTTTT.

The CDR3 DNA reads as TGTGCCAGTAGCAAAGGGGGGGGATTTTACAATGAGCAGTTCTTC. It translates to CASSKGGGFYNEQFF. The V and J genes are TRBV19 and TRBJ2-1, with D possibly being TRBD2 (7 bases). This CDR3 region has 15 residues. Trimming removed 6 bases from V and 4 bases from J, with 16 bases in between. Germline values: CDR1 LNHDA, CDR2 SQIVND (reference sequence).

This rearrangement joins TRBV13 to TRBJ1-6, with TRBD1 as a possible D gene (5 bases). V lost 0 bases and J 3 bases, leaving 9 bases between the germline ends. Germline-derived CDR1 and CDR2 are PRHDT and FYEKMQ (reference sequence). This CDR3 has 16 residues. CDR3 sequence reads: CASSLGRRGYNSPLHF. Here the CDR3 DNA reads TGTGCCAGCAGCTTAGGCCGAAGGGGCTATAATTCACCCCTCCACTTT.

This clone was detected many times. The chain recombines TRBV5-6 with TRBJ2-7; D is possibly TRBD2 (5 bases). The germline gives CDR1 SGHDT, CDR2 YYEEEE. With 0 bases removed from V and 6 bases from J, the gap between germline ends came to 19 bases. This CDR3 has 16 residues. The CDR3 nucleotides read TGTGCCAGCAGCTTGGGAGGGTCGGGCCGAGTTCCCGAGCAGTACTTC. Protein: CASSLGGSGRVPEQYF.

J is TRBJ1-5 and V is TRBV6-1, with a possible D match to TRBD1 (5 bases). Germline lookup yields CDR1 MNHNS and CDR2 SASEGT. The CDR3 contains 15 residues. The V and J ends lost 2 bases and 3 bases respectively, with 11 bases between them. Here the CDR3 DNA reads TGTGCCAGCAGTGAACAGGGAAGGAACAATCAGCCCCAGCATTTT. This sequence encodes CASSEQGRNNQPQHF.

The rearrangement links TRBV2 to TRBJ2-7; a possible D gene is TRBD1 (5 bases). The CDR3 runs to 15 residues. Trimming took 2 bases from V and 6 from J, leaving 17 bases between them. The germline V gene encodes CDR1 SNHLY and CDR2 FYNNEI. The CDR3 sequence: CASSESDTGFGEQYF. CDR3 nucleotides: TGTGCCAGCAGTGAATCGGACACCGGTTTTGGCGAGCAGTACTTC.

This sequence joins TRBV12-3 or TRBV12-4 and TRBJ2-3; D is unclear. The CDR3 totals 13 residues. V lost 6 bases to trimming and J lost 1 base, with 8 bases between them. The CDR3 nucleotides are TGTGCCAGCAGCGGTATTGGCACAGATACGCAGTATTTT. This codes for CASSGIGTDTQYF.

The chain combines TRBV2 with TRBJ1-1, with D maybe TRBD1 (6 bases). V gave up 6 bases and J gave up 1 base, with 15 bases separating them. The CDR3 length is 15 residues. Germline V gene lookup returns CDR1 SNHLY and CDR2 FYNNEI. The CDR3 spells CASSGPGTPNTEAFF. CDR3 in DNA: TGTGCCAGCAGCGGACCCGGGACACCGAACACTGAAGCTTTCTTT.

V gene TRBV19 combines with J gene TRBJ1-4; D not certain. Looked up from germline, CDR1 is LNHDA and CDR2 is SQIVND (reference sequence). Trimming pared 4 bases from V and 3 bases from J, leaving 9 bases between. The CDR3 has 14 residues. The CDR3 DNA follows: TGTGCCAGTAGTAACGGCCGGGCTAATGAAAAACTGTTTTTT. Translated, it gives CASSNGRANEKLFF.

The chain uses TRBV12-3 or TRBV12-4 and TRBJ1-1; D is possibly TRBD1 (5 bases). Trimming took 3 bases from V and 4 from J, leaving 9 bases between them. CDR3 size: 13 residues. The CDR3 is CASSFGGGTEAFF. CDR3 sequence (DNA): TGTGCCAGCAGTTTTGGGGGGGGCACTGAAGCTTTCTTT.

The rearrangement joins TRBV6-5 to TRBJ2-3, with 7 bases aligning to TRBD1. Germline loops: CDR1 MNHEY, CDR2 SVGAGI. The CDR3 is made up of 16 amino acids. Trimming cost V 2 bases and J 2 bases; bases outside gene matches: 7. The CDR3 protein is CASSYDRDRNTDTQYF. The CDR3 bases are TGTGCCAGCAGTTACGACCGGGACAGAAACACAGATACGCAGTATTTT.

This chain connects TRBV19 to TRBJ1-3, with TRBD1 identical over 7 bases. Unmatched junction bases numbered 4, after V lost 6 bases and J lost 2 bases. Germline CDR1 LNHDA, CDR2 SQIVND (reference sequence). The CDR3 runs 14 residues. CDR3 bases: TGTGCCAGTAGCCCCAGGGGGACTGGAAACACCATATATTTT. Residues: CASSPRGTGNTIYF.

V gene TRBV9 combines with J gene TRBJ1-5; tentative D call: TRBD1 (6 bases). The germline gives CDR1 SGDLS, CDR2 YYNGEE. The CDR3 contains 15 residues. The V end lost 4 bases, the J end lost 4 bases, and 15 bases lay between the germline ends. For the CDR3, the DNA is TGTGCCAGCAGCTCCAAGGACAGCGAGAATCAGCCCCAGCATTTT. Its translation is CASSSKDSENQPQHF.

This chain uses TRBV5-1 with TRBJ1-2; 7 bases are shared with TRBD1. V gave up 4 bases and J gave up 4 bases; unmatched junction bases: 10. The CDR3 totals 15 residues. Germline V gene lookup returns CDR1 SGHRS and CDR2 YFSETQ. The CDR3 region is CASSGGQAFGYGYTF. The DNA of the CDR3 is TGCGCCAGCAGCGGTGGACAGGCTTTTGGCTATGGCTACACCTTC.

This clone has only one observation. A junction end diverges from the germline sequence, so it may reflect a read error. The chain couples TRBV27 to TRBJ1-1; no reliable D call. This CDR3 is built from 14 residues. Germline CDR1 and CDR2: MNHEY and SMNVEV (reference sequence). The CDR3 here is CASTGGELKTEAFF. DNA for the CDR3: TGTGCCAGCACGGGCGGGGAATTGAAGACTGAAGCTTTCTTT.

CDR3 sequence: CASSHGLSADRAYEQYF. The CDR3 DNA sequence: TGCGCCAGCAGCCACGGACTGTCGGCGGACAGAGCCTACGAGCAGTACTTC. The chain joins TRBV4-3 to TRBJ2-7; TRBD1 might be the D (6 bases). Germline V lookup: CDR1 LGHNA, CDR2 YSLEER. This CDR3 contains 17 residues. V was trimmed by 3 bases and J by 2 bases, leaving 20 bases between them.

This chain uses TRBV9 with TRBJ1-5, with TRBD1 as a possible D gene (6 bases). The CDR3 runs to 15 residues. Trimming cost V 4 bases and J 4 bases, with 15 bases left between them. Germline loops: CDR1 SGDLS, CDR2 YYNGEE. The CDR3 loop is CASSPGTPSNQPQHF. CDR3 sequence (DNA): TGTGCCAGCAGCCCAGGGACACCCTCTAATCAGCCCCAGCATTTT.

Sample share makes this clone medium-sized. The gene calls are TRBV7-8 and TRBJ2-5; TRBD2 aligns across 12 bases. Germline V CDR1 and CDR2: SGHVS, FQNEAQ. V lost 5 bases, J lost 2 bases, and 6 bases stayed unmatched. There are 16 residues in the CDR3. The CDR3 region has the DNA TGTGCCAGCAGCGCCCAGACTAGCGGGGGACAAGAGACCCAGTACTTC. It encodes CASSAQTSGGQETQYF. The full variable domain, completed using reference TRBV7-8 and TRBJ2-5, is GAGVSQSPRYKVAKRGQDVALRCDPISGHVSLFWYQQALGQGPEFLTYFQNEAQLDKSGLPSDRFFAERPEGSVSTLKIQRTQQEDSAVYLCASSAQTSGGQETQYFGPGTRLLVL.

This clone has a single count. The chain has TRBV6-5 and TRBJ1-6, with D tentatively TRBD1 (6 bases). The CDR3 has 13 residues. Germline CDR1 is MNHEY and CDR2 is SVGAGI. V shed 1 base and J shed 12 bases, with 10 bases lying between them. The CDR3 DNA is TGTGCCAGCAGTTACTGGCGACAGGAACCCCTCCACTTT. It yields the protein CASSYWRQEPLHF.

In this sample, this clone turned up a few times. This sequence joins TRBV4-1 and TRBJ2-2, with a possible D match to TRBD1 (6 bases). V dropped 0 bases and J dropped 8 bases, with 10 bases sitting between them. The CDR3 runs 14 residues. CDR1 MGHRA and CDR2 YSYEKL come from the germline V gene. CDR3 nucleotides: TGCGCCAGCAGCCAAGATCACAGGGTTGGGGAGCTGTTTTTT. It is translated as CASSQDHRVGELFF.